This T cell receptor (beta chain) appears in the sequencing data of a study of blood T cell repertoires in COVID-19. Study summary: Sources were T cells, B-cell-depleted T cells, or PBMCs; the material itself was cDNA or gDNA.

TCRdb's copy holds only in-frame clones and misses some; the assay was immunoSEQ multiplex PCR. The sample includes about 220,000 clones, less than 85% of them seen just once. CDR3 size: 13 residues. Per the germline V gene, CDR1 is SGHNT and CDR2 is YYREEE (reference sequence). With 5 bases removed from V and 8 bases from J, the gap between germline ends came to 13 bases. What was sequenced was peripheral blood. The chain combines TRBV5-4 with TRBJ1-4, with unresolved D. This sequence originates from a woman of 80 years or more with acute or convalescent COVID-19. The CDR3 sequence: CASSGKGGEKLFF. DNA of the CDR3: TGTGCCAGCAGTGGTAAGGGCGGGGAAAAACTGTTTTTT. The full variable domain, with the rest looked up from reference TRBV5-4 and TRBJ1-4, is ETGVTQSPTHLIKTRGQQVTLRCSSQSGHNTVSWYQQALGQGPQFIFQYYREEENGRGNFPPRFSGLQFPNYSSELNVNALELDDSALYLCASSGKGGEKLFFGSGTQLSVL.